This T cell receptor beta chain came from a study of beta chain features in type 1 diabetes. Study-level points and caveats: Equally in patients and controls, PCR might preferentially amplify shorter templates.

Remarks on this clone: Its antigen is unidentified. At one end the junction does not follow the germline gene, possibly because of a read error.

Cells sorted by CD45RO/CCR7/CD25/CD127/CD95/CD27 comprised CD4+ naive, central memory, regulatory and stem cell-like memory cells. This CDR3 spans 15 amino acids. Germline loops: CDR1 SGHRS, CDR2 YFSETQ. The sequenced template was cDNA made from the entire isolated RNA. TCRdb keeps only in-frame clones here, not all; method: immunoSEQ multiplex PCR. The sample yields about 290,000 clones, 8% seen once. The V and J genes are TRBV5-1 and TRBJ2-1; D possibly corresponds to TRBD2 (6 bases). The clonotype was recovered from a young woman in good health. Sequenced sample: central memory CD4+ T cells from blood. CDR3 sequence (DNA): TGTGCCAGCAGCTTGGGAGGCAGGGTGATCGATGAGCAGTTCTTC. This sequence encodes CASSLGGRVIDEQFF.